This TCR beta chain was profiled in a study of Ad26.COV2.S vaccination and SARS-CoV-2 variants. TCRdb's table, derived via immunoSEQ multiplex PCR, lists solely in-frame clones and lacks some. The table includes roughly 700,000 clones, 80% to 90% detected once. Of note for this clone: Its antigen remains unidentified.

The treatment is: roughly 20 received Ad26.COV2.S at low or high dose, single or two shots; 5 received placebo; per-sample allocation not given. Samples came from day 63 after the first vaccine or placebo injection. General study results and limits: Placebo recipients and vaccine recipients were similar in non-spike TCR breadth. Considerable breadth of spike-specific CD8+ and CD4+ T cell responses has reportedly been documented following vaccination. Possibly, TCR breadth and depth analyses underestimated total T cell responses. Vaccinated individuals (as opposed to placebo recipients) had higher spike-specific TCR breadth.

Germline V gives CDR1 SNHLY, CDR2 FYNNEI. The ends were cut back, 10 bases at V and 1 base at J, with 10 bases in the middle. The CDR3 runs 13 residues. J is TRBJ1-4 and V is TRBV2; the D gene is possibly TRBD1 (6 bases). The source material was peripheral blood, sampled in a trial of Ad26.COV2.S vaccine versus placebo. The origin of this receptor is a person between 18 and 65 years old who received the Ad26.COV2.S COVID-19 vaccine or a placebo. The CDR3 is CATEQGTNEKLFF. CDR3 nucleotides: TGTGCCACCGAACAGGGAACTAATGAAAAACTGTTTTTT.